The source of this TCR beta chain is a study of blood T cells in healthy people across ages. Study-wide results and limits: Long-lived donors had more naive CD4+ cells and higher diversity than aged donors. It was held that the diversity estimates obtained from one million T cells were underestimates. Strongly correlated with naive T cell percentage was TCR beta diversity.

This clonotype occurred a few times. The antigen remains undetermined. V was trimmed by 5 bases and J by 3 bases, leaving 13 bases between them. Germline V gene sequence: CDR1 SGHVS, CDR2 FQNEAQ. The CDR3 length is 15 residues. With a J-beta primer mix and a sample-barcoded 5' primer, a second PCR ran roughly 7 to 11 cycles. Researchers report that each sample yielded at least 2.5 million CDR3-containing paired-end reads. TCRdb called the 5' RACE reads again in MiXCR, with one record for every CDR3 protein. The data show 1,800,000 or so distinct CDR3 sequences, about 39% seen once. The sample taken for sequencing was blood. The clonotype originates from a human donor in good health. The rearrangement uses TRBV7-8 and TRBJ1-4; D remains unclear. The CDR3, as DNA: TGTGCCAGCAGCCCTAGCGGGATATCTAATGAAAAACTGTTTTTT. This sequence encodes CASSPSGISNEKLFF.